This TCR beta chain is drawn from a study of blood T cell repertoires in COVID-19. Turning to the study itself: COVID-19 samples, acute and convalescent, were from the United States, Italy and Spain. From T cells, B-cell-depleted T cells, or PBMCs came the material, which was cDNA or gDNA.

V shed 1 base, J shed 3 bases, and the junction held 11 bases outside the gene matches. Germline CDR1 reads LGHNT; CDR2 reads FRNRAP. CDR3 length: 17 residues. Ages ranged from about 18 to 89 years, with residence in 24 US areas. Original handling: From reference gene primer amplification, estimates of nucleated cell counts were derived. TCRdb's table, derived via immunoSEQ multiplex PCR, lists solely in-frame clones and lacks some. That table supplies the V and J calls and clone size; D and trimming were determined from the DNA. Among 360,000 or so clones listed, more than 85% were seen once. This TCR came from a woman aged 25 to 39 who had recovered from COVID-19. The sample consisted of PBMCs or T cells enriched from blood (not recorded which). J is TRBJ2-5 and V is TRBV12-5; 7 bases map to TRBD1. The CDR3 bases are TGTGCTAGTGGTTTGGGAGGCTCCGGACAGGAAGAAGAGACCCAGTACTTC. It yields the protein CASGLGGSGQEEETQYF. The full variable domain, completed using reference TRBV12-5 and TRBJ2-5, is DARVTQTPRHKVTEMGQEVTMRCQPILGHNTVFWYRQTMMQGLELLAYFRNRAPLDDSGMPKDRFSAEMPDATLATLKIQPSEPRDSAVYFCASGLGGSGQEEETQYFGPGTRLLVL.